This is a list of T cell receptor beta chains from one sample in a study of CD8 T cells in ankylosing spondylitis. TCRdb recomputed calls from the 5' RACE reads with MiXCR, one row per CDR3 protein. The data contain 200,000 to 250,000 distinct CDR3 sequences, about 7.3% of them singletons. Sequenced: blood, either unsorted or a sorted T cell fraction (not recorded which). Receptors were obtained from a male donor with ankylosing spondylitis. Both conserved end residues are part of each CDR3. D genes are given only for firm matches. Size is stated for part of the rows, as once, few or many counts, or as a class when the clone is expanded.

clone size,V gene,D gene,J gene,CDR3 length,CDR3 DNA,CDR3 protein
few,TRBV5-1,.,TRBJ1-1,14,TGCGCCAGCAGCTTCAAGGGGTTGAACACTGAAGCTTTCTTT,CASSFKGLNTEAFF
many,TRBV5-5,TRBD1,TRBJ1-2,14,TGTGCCAGCAACCCCCGGGACAGCTATTATGGCTACACCTTC,CASNPRDSYYGYTF
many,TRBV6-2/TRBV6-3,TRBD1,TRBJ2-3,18,TGTGCCAGCAGGCAATCCGGGACAGGCTATCCTCCGGGGGATACGCAGTATTTT,CASRQSGTGYPPGDTQYF
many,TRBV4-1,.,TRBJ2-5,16,TGCGCCAGCAGCCAAGATGTTAGGTCACCCTCGGAGACCCAGTACTTC,CASSQDVRSPSETQYF
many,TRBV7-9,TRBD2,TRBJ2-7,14,TGTGCCAGCAACCCCCGGGAGGGTGGCAACGAGCAGTACTTC,CASNPREGGNEQYF
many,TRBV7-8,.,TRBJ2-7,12,TGTGCCAGCACCTTAAAGGGATACGAGCAGTACTTC,CASTLKGYEQYF
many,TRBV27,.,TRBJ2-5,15,TGTGCCAGCAGCCCCGGACTCCAGTACCAAGAGACCCAGTACTTC,CASSPGLQYQETQYF
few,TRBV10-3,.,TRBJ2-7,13,TGTGCCATCAGGGGGGGGGCCCTCTACGAGCAGTACTTC,CAIRGGALYEQYF
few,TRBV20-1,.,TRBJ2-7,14,TGCAGTGCCCTCCCCGTGGACGGAATCTACGAGCAGTACTTC,CSALPVDGIYEQYF
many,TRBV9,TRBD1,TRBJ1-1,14,TGTGCCAGCAGCGCGGGAGGGACAGGGAAGGCAGCTTTCTTT,CASSAGGTGKAAFF
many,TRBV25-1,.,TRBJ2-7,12,TGTGCCAGCAGTGAATATTCAGGCGAGCAGTACTTC,CASSEYSGEQYF
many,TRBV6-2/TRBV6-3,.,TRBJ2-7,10,TGTGCCACCCTGGAATACGAGCAGTACTTC,CATLEYEQYF
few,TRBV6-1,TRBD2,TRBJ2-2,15,TGTGCCAGCAGATTCGGACTAGCGGACACCGGGGAGCTGTTTTTT,CASRFGLADTGELFF
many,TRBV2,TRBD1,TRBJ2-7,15,TGTGCCAGCAGTGGTCCTTTAGACAGGGCCCACGAGCAGTACTTC,CASSGPLDRAHEQYF
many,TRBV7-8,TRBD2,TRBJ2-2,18,TGTGCCAGCAGCCCCGTAATTACGGGAGGAAGGGGCACCGGGGAGCTGTTTTTT,CASSPVITGGRGTGELFF
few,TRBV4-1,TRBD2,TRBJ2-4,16,TGCGCTTGCAGCCAAGGCGGGGGTCGGGCCAAAAACATTCAGTACTTC,CACSQGGGRAKNIQYF
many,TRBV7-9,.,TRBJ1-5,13,TGTGCCAGCAGCTTAGCGAAGGATCAGCCCCAGCATTTT,CASSLAKDQPQHF
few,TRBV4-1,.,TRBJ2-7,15,TGCGCCAGCAGCCAAGATCGGGGCCGGGCCTACGAGCAGTACTTC,CASSQDRGRAYEQYF
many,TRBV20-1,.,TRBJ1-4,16,TGCAGTGCTCCGGGGGCGGATTCTGCAACTAATGAAAAACTGTTTTTT,CSAPGADSATNEKLFF
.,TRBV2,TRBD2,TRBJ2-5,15,TGTGCCAGCACTTGGGCGGGGGGACACCAAGAGACCCAGTACTTC,CASTWAGGHQETQYF
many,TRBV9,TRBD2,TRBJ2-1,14,TGTGCCAGCAGCGAGCGGGGGGGGTACAATGAGCAGTTCTTC,CASSERGGYNEQFF
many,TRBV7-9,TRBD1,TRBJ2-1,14,TGTGCCAGCAGCCCAAAAAGCCGGGACAGGGAGCAGTTCTTC,CASSPKSRDREQFF
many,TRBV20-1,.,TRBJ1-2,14,TGCAGTGCTCAGGTCCATGACAGTGACTATGGCTACACCTTC,CSAQVHDSDYGYTF
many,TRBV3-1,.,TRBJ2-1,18,TGTGCCAGCAGCCAACACGATCCGAGGGTTGGCGCCTACAATGAGCAGTTCTTC,CASSQHDPRVGAYNEQFF
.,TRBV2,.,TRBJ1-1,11,TGTGCCAGCCTTCGGGGGACTGAAGCTTTCTTT,CASLRGTEAFF
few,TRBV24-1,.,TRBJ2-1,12,TGTGCCACCAGTGATCCGGGGAATGAGCAGTTCTTC,CATSDPGNEQFF
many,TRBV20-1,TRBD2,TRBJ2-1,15,TGCAGTGCTAGAAGCTACGGACTAGCCGGGGGAGAGCAGTTCTTC,CSARSYGLAGGEQFF
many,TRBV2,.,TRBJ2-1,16,TGTGCCAGCAGTGAAACTTCCATGGGCTCCTACAATGAGCAGTTCTTC,CASSETSMGSYNEQFF
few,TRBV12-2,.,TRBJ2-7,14,TGTGCAAGTCGCTCGGAGCGGGACACCTACGAGCAGTACTTC,CASRSERDTYEQYF
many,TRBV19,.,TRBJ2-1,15,TGTGCCAGTAGTTCGGGCCCAAGTACTTACAATGAGCAGTTCTTC,CASSSGPSTYNEQFF
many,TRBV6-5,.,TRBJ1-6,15,TGTGCCAGCAGTTACGAGGGAAGTTCGAATTCACCCCTCCACTTT,CASSYEGSSNSPLHF
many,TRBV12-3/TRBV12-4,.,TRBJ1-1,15,TGTGCCAGCAGTTTTTCATCCACAGGGAACACTGAAGCTTTCTTT,CASSFSSTGNTEAFF
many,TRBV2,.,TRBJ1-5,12,TGTGCCAGCAGTGAAAGGCCCAGACCCCAGCATTTT,CASSERPRPQHF
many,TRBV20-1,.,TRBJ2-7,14,TGCAGTGCTAGAGTCAAGGGCTTCCTCTACGAGCAGTACTTC,CSARVKGFLYEQYF
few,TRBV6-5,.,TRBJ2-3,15,TGTGCCAGCAGTTACTCTGGACTCCCTTCAAGCGGGCAGTATTTT,CASSYSGLPSSGQYF
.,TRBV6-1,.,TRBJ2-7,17,TGTGCCAGCAGTGATGAGCATGCGACAGGTCTGATTTACGAGCAGTACTTC,CASSDEHATGLIYEQYF
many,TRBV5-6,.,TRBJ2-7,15,TGTGCCAGCAGCCTCAGTCCGGGATTCTCCTACGAGCAGTACTTC,CASSLSPGFSYEQYF
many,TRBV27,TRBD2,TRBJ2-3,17,TGTGCCAGCAGTCCCCGAACCCTAGCGGGAGTGACAGATACGCAGTATTTT,CASSPRTLAGVTDTQYF
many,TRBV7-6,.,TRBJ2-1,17,TGTGCCAGCAGCCCCCTGTCGGGGTGGGGTTCCTACAATGAGCAGTTCTTC,CASSPLSGWGSYNEQFF
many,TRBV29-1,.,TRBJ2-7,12,TGCAGCGTTGAAGTGAGGTCCTACGAGCAGTACTTC,CSVEVRSYEQYF
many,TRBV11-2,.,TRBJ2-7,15,TGTGCCAGCAGCTTAGATCCTCGCCTCTCCTACGAGCAGTACTTC,CASSLDPRLSYEQYF
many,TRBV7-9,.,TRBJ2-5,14,TGTGCCAGCAGCTTATCTCAGATTCAAGAGACCCAGTACTTC,CASSLSQIQETQYF
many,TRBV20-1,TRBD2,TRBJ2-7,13,TGCAGTGCTAAAAGCGGGGGGTCCTACGAGCAGTACTTC,CSAKSGGSYEQYF
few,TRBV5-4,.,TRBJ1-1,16,TGTGCCAGCAGCTTGGCCCTGGAGACGGTGAACACTGAAGCTTTCTTT,CASSLALETVNTEAFF
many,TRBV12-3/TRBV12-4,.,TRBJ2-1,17,TGTGCCAGCAGTTTAGCGGGACTCGGAGGGGCCTACAATGAGCAGTTCTTC,CASSLAGLGGAYNEQFF